The sequence of this T cell receptor beta chain was determined in a study of metastatic and nonmetastatic thyroid tumors. Points from the study as a whole: Reports indicated that malignant thyroid tumors showed significantly higher TCR beta diversity than benign nodules did, in blood and tumor.

CDR1 is MDHEN, CDR2 SYDVKM, per germline. The ends were cut back, 3 bases at V and 7 bases at J, with 12 bases in the middle. The CDR3 length is 13 residues. Prior to thyroid surgery, none of the patients had received any treatment. In the case of this clone: Its antigen is not known.

Under the authors' procedure: Across clinicopathological groups, CDR3 differences served as the basis for building a distant-metastasis classifier for papillary thyroid cancer. TCRdb called clones again from the PCR reads with MiXCR. TCRdb, rather than the study authors, made the V and J calls. Of approximately 18,000 clones in the sample, roughly 24% were seen once. This TCR was sampled from a female donor with papillary thyroid cancer or a benign thyroid nodule (not recorded which). Some clones in this sample may be carry-over from other donors' samples. The material sequenced was tumor tissue. The chain employs TRBV28 and TRBJ1-2; D remains unclear. The CDR3 sequence is CASSFLAGIGYTF. In nucleotides, the CDR3 is TGTGCCAGCAGTTTCCTAGCGGGAATTGGCTACACCTTC.